This T cell receptor beta chain was documented in a study of neurological immune-mediated disorders. Trimming left V 7 bases short and J 6 bases short, with 15 bases between. Germline lookup yields CDR1 SQVTM and CDR2 ANQGSEA. CDR3 size: 12 residues. MiXCR, run by TCRdb on the 5' RACE reads, gives a single entry per CDR3 protein. Among 45,000 to 50,000 distinct CDR3 sequences listed, roughly 23% were seen once. This chain connects TRBV29-1 to TRBJ1-1, with a weak D call TRBD1 (5 bases). This receptor was identified in a woman in her 70s in good health. Sequencing was performed on PBMCs. The CDR3 DNA reads as TGCAGCGCCCTATGGGGGGATGCTGAAGCTTTCTTT. Amino acid sequence: CSALWGDAEAFF.